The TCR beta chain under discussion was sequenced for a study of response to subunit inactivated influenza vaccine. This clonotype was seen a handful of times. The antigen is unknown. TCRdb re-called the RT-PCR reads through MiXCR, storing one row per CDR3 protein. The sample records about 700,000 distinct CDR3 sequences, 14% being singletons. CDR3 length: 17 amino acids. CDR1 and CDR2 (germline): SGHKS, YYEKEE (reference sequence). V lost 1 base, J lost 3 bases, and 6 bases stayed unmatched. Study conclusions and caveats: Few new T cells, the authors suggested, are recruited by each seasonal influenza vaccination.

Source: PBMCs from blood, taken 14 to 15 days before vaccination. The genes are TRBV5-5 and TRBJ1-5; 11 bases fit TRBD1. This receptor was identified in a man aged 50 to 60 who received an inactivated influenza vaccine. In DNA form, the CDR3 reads TGTGCCAGCAGCTTGACCGGGACAGGGGGGTCCAATCAGCCCCAGCATTTT. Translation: CASSLTGTGGSNQPQHF.